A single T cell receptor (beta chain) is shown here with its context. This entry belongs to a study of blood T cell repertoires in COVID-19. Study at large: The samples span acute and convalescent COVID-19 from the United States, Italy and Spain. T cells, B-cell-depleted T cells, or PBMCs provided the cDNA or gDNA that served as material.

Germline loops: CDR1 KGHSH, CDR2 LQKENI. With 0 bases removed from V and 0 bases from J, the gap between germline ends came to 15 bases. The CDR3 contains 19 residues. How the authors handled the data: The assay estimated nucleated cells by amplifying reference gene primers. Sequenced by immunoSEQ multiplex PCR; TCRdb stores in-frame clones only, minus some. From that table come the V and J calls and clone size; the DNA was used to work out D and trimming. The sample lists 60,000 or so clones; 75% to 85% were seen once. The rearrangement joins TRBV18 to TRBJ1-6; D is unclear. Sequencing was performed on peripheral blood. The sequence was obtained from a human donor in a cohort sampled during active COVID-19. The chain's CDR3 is CASSPPIGQGSSYNSPLHF. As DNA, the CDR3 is TGTGCCAGCTCACCACCGATAGGGCAAGGGAGCTCCTATAATTCACCCCTCCACTTT.